Detailed here is one T cell receptor (beta chain). The antigen is not known. This entry is derived from a study of shared clonotypes between healthy human individuals. The study, taken as a whole, reports: When compared with the clonotypes that were shared by all four sorted-subset donors, the non-shared clonotypes turned out to have lower generation probabilities. Clonotypes that were shared across a few donors made up approximately 5.1% of naive CD4 clonotypes.

The germline V gene has CDR1 SQVTM and CDR2 ANQGSEA. The CDR3 consists of 16 residues. J lost 3 bases, V lost 3 bases, and 14 bases had no gene match. Generated by immunoSEQ multiplex PCR, the TCRdb table keeps only in-frame clones and is missing some. The table has some 2.4 million clones, 90% to 95% seen once. The sequenced sample consisted of naive CD4+ T cells from PBMCs. Subset described: CD45RA+ positively selected. The TCR was taken from a young man in good health. Some clones in this sample may be carry-over from other donors' samples. The chain uses TRBV29-1 and TRBJ2-7; 7 positions match TRBD1. The chain's CDR3 is CSVEHRTGYGIYEQYF. The CDR3 nucleotides are TGCAGCGTTGAGCACCGGACAGGTTATGGTATCTACGAGCAGTACTTC.